What follows is one T cell receptor (beta chain) and its context. Its specific antigen is unknown. No per-base quality is available; no much larger clone lies one base away. The junction shows trimming of 4 bases on V and 1 base on J, plus 9 bases between the germline ends. The germline V gene (reference sequence) specifies SGHNT as CDR1 and YYREEE as CDR2. The CDR3, from cysteine to phenylalanine, totals 13 residues. Here the CDR3 DNA is all that survives: 39 bases in frame from base 1. The sample is drawn from a study of early stage breast cancer tumors (dated by TCRdb to 2016 to 2017). Context from the whole study: Of the roughly 15 invasive breast tumors, about a dozen were found to be estrogen receptor-positive, progesterone receptor-positive and HER2-negative. Of the roughly twelve ER+/PR+/HER2- tumors, eight were classified as invasive ductal carcinomas and four as invasive lobular carcinomas. A read coverage of roughly 10-fold per sample was achieved on average. Across all samples, about 2.9 million templates representing about 1,100,000 unique clonotypes were detected.

The study profiled bulk TCR beta-chain repertoires in matched peripheral blood, tumor and adjacent normal breast tissue taken from approximately 15 patients with early-stage breast cancer. Before surgery, roughly 4.5-11 mL of whole blood was collected into EDTA tubes and then processed within 2 hours. Ficoll-Paque centrifugation in SepMate-50 tubes was used to isolate peripheral blood mononuclear cells. For storage in liquid nitrogen, PBMCs were cryopreserved as aliquots of 2 to 4 million cells in about 90% FBS with about 10% DMSO. The Qiagen AllPrep DNA/RNA Mini kit was used for genomic DNA extraction. General study outcomes and caveats: Repertoires from blood and normal breast were more alike than repertoires from blood and tumor, and in about 90% of the 16 patients, comparing each tissue with blood separated tumor from normal. Compared with adjacent normal breast tissue, tumors had approximately 2.7-fold higher T cell density and higher clonality. Because the cohort was small, a breakdown by tumor subtype could not be done. Enriched TCRB sequences shared across patients were found to be mostly commonly generated sequences that were unlikely to play an important role in the tumor microenvironment. Chain pairing and functional markers such as CD4, CD8 and FOXP3 were missed by bulk genomic DNA sequencing of unsorted cells.

Each sample was amplified as two independent genomic DNA replicates: roughly 0.5 ug for blood and about 1.4 ug for tumor or normal breast. Following the manufacturer's instructions, the ImmunoSeq Intro kit was used to carry out TCRB sequencing on genomic DNA. Multiplex PCR was run for approximately 29 cycles using proprietary primers and spike-in control sequences for absolute quantification. An 87-bp fragment spanning the CDR3 and flanking V and J genes was sequenced with single-end 150-bp reads. Each lane of an Illumina MiSeq using version 3.0 chemistry carried seven multiplexed samples, with two replicates per sample. The paper's processing steps were these. The vendor's proprietary pipeline handled the raw data processing, merging both replicates into a single result for each sample. Clonotypes were defined as productive rearrangements sharing the V-gene family, CDR3 amino acid sequence and J-gene segment. To compute clonality, the normalized Shannon entropy (Pielou evenness) of TCRB abundances was subtracted from 1. T cell density was estimated as total templates divided by the number of input cells, with the number of input cells inferred from the DNA input amount. Recon with default parameters was used to estimate total repertoire diversity and clonality. A clonotype was considered tumor-enriched if its abundance in tumor exceeded 0.1% and was at least 32-fold higher than its abundance in normal breast. TCRdb limited this immuneACCESS table to in-frame rearrangements with V and J called. A share of clones is missing; checked studies link under half to unresolved V genes, and the rest is unexplained. The V and J calls and clone size come from that table; D and trimming were worked out from the DNA. The sample table lists 45,000 to 60,000 clones, around nine tenths of them with a count of one. The ten most abundant clones make up 5% of the sample.

This chain joins TRBV5-4 to TRBJ2-7; perhaps TRBD1 is the D gene, with 6 bases matching. Sequencing input: blood. This receptor was identified in a person in their 70s with breast cancer. The bases are TGTGCCAGCAGCAGGGACATTTCCTACGAGCAGTACTTC. Translated, it gives CASSRDISYEQYF.